Each of the 11 T cell receptor beta chains below was sequenced from the same sample in a study of T cells in localized non-small cell lung cancer. The data were produced by immunoSEQ multiplex PCR, yet TCRdb's version contains in-frame clones alone and is incomplete. The table shows some 15,000 clones, with 85% occurring only once. The sequencing here drew on peripheral blood, taken before any cancer treatment. The receptors shown here come from a woman aged 35-75 years with stage I lung adenocarcinoma.

The genes are TRBV5-1 and TRBJ2-1; 7 nucleotides match TRBD2. Germline CDR1 reads SGHRS; CDR2 reads YFSETQ. The trim removed 4 bases at V and 5 bases at J, leaving 6 bases unmatched. The CDR3 totals 14 residues. In DNA form, the CDR3 reads TGCGCCAGCAGCCTGTCCGGGACTAACAATGAGCAGTTCTTC. It specifies CASSLSGTNNEQFF.

This clone was counted a few times. V gene TRBV7-2 combines with J gene TRBJ1-1, with TRBD1 identical over 7 bases. Losses at the gene ends were 5 bases for V and 4 bases for J; bases not matched to a gene: 7. The CDR3 loop spans 14 amino acids. Germline V gives CDR1 SGHTA, CDR2 FQGNSA. The CDR3 spells CASSQTSGGTEAFF. CDR3 sequence (DNA): TGTGCCAGCAGCCAGACTTCAGGGGGCACTGAAGCTTTCTTT. Full variable domain (outside the CDR3, taken from reference TRBV7-2 and TRBJ1-1): GAGVSQSPSNKVTEKGKDVELRCDPISGHTALYWYRQSLGQGLEFLIYFQGNSAPDKSGLPSDRFSAERTGGSVSTLTIQRTQQEDSAVYLCASSQTSGGTEAFFGQGTRLTVV.

This chain joins TRBV6-5 and TRBJ1-6; 8 nucleotides align to TRBD1. With 4 bases clipped from V and 3 bases from J, the junction kept 5 bases outside the gene matches. In germline, CDR1 is MNHEY, CDR2 SVGAGI. The CDR3 is 16 residues long. The DNA for the CDR3 is TGTGCCAGCAGTTCAAACGACAGGGGCTATAATTCACCCCTCCACTTT. This encodes CASSSNDRGYNSPLHF.

The genes are TRBV6-6 and TRBJ1-2, with D possibly matching TRBD1 (5 bases). V was trimmed by 2 bases and J by 6 bases, leaving 13 bases between them. CDR3 length: 14 amino acids. The V gene's germline CDR1 is MNHNY and CDR2 SVGAGI (reference sequence). The CDR3 DNA reads as TGTGCCAGCAGTTACGGGGGGGGAATAGATGGCTACACCTTC. Translating it yields CASSYGGGIDGYTF.

The gene calls are TRBV21-1 and TRBJ2-2; whether TRBD2, the table's D call, matches the DNA was not checked. TRBV21-1 is described as a pseudogene. This CDR3 spans 18 amino acids. The CDR3 nucleotides read TGTGCCAGCAGCAAAGCTGACGAGGAGCTCACGAACACCGGGGAGCTGTTTTTT. Translation: CASSKADEELTNTGELFF.

The V and J genes are TRBV28 and TRBJ1-1; D remains unclear. CDR3 length: 15 amino acids. Germline lookup yields CDR1 MDHEN and CDR2 SYDVKM. V lost 2 bases, J lost 0 bases, and 10 bases lay in between. CDR3 in DNA: TGTGCCAGCAGTTTAGTAACCGGCCTGAACACTGAAGCTTTCTTT. Its translation: CASSLVTGLNTEAFF. The entire variable domain, with the rest obtained from reference TRBV28 and TRBJ1-1, is as follows: DVKVTQSSRYLVKRTGEKVFLECVQDMDHENMFWYRQDPGLGLRLIYFSYDVKMKEKGDIPEGYSVSREKKERFSLILESASTNQTSMYLCASSLVTGLNTEAFFGQGTRLTVV.

The CDR3 DNA follows: TGTGCCAGCAGCCAAGACGGACTAGAGACCCAGTACTTC. It is translated as CASSQDGLETQYF. The chain uses TRBV11-2 and TRBJ2-5; tentative D call: TRBD2 (5 bases). The V gene lost 5 bases and the J gene lost 4 bases, with 11 bases spanning the gap. Germline V gives CDR1 SGHAT, CDR2 FQNNGV. This CDR3 has 13 amino acids.

The chain carries TRBV10-3 and TRBJ1-5; D gene uncertain. This CDR3 contains 18 residues. Germline-derived CDR1 and CDR2 are ENHRY and SYGVKD. The V end lost 11 bases, the J end lost 1 base, and 27 bases lay between the germline ends. The DNA of the CDR3 is TGTGCCGACGTAGATACCGGGCCCCCTCTGCCCAGCAATCAGCCCCAGCATTTT. Translated, it gives CADVDTGPPLPSNQPQHF.

V and J are TRBV6-6 and TRBJ1-4; no definite D call. Looked up from germline, CDR1 is MNHNY and CDR2 is SVGAGI (reference sequence). V was clipped by 8 bases and J by 6 bases, with 13 bases between them. This CDR3 spans 13 amino acids. The DNA of the CDR3 is TGTGCCAGCTTCCGGGCAGAAGATGAAAAACTGTTTTTT. Its translation is CASFRAEDEKLFF.

This chain uses TRBV19 with TRBJ1-5; TRBD1 agrees at 7 bases. Germline V gene sequence: CDR1 LNHDA, CDR2 SQIVND (reference sequence). This CDR3 has 15 residues. The J segment lost 7 bases and the V segment lost 6 bases, leaving 12 bases of the junction unmatched. The CDR3 sequence: CASSPPTGLGQPQHF. CDR3 bases: TGTGCCAGTAGCCCCCCGACAGGGCTGGGGCAGCCCCAGCATTTT.

This chain joins TRBV27 and TRBJ1-2; a possible D gene is TRBD1 (5 bases). The germline V and J ends were trimmed by 3 bases and 3 bases, with 14 bases remaining between them. Germline CDR1 MNHEY, CDR2 SMNVEV (reference sequence). CDR3 length equals 15 residues. CDR3 DNA: TGTGCCAGCAGTTTTTTGACAGAATCTGACTATGGCTACACCTTC. It encodes CASSFLTESDYGYTF.